The 4 T cell receptor beta chains in this list originate from one sample, sequenced in a study of CD8+ T cells in alopecia areata listed by TCRdb under 2018. The receptor library was made with the immunoSEQ multiplex PCR assay. For TCR sequencing, RNA was extracted from every sample and reverse transcribed into cDNA to serve as template. The immuneACCESS repertoire file appears here via TCRdb, limited to in-frame rearrangements. These files lack a portion of the clones; in checked studies, under half of the deficit traces to unresolved V genes, and the cause of the others is not known. This sample has more than 250,000 clones, none of them a singleton. Roughly 1.2% of the sample lies in the top ten. Cells from mouse cutaneous lymph nodes were pooled, stained for CD4, CD8alpha, NKG2D, NKG2ACE and other markers, and then sorted on a BD Influx. Sequencing input: CD4+ T cells sorted from a lymph node. The receptors here all came from a C3H/HeJ mouse with alopecia areata. These mice carry the MHC haplotype H2-k.

This clone was seen more than once but under ten times. The gene names here belong to mouse. The CDR3 end lies 4 residues beyond the end of the read and is filled in from the germline J gene. The chain couples TRBV13-1 to TRBJ2-7; 10 bases agree with TRBD2. Germline V gene lookup returns CDR1 NSHNY and CDR2 SYGAGN. The CDR3 contains 16 residues. CDR3 region: CASSGSRLGGLYEQYF. The DNA read from the CDR3 is TGTGCCAGCAGTGGCTCACGACTGGGGGGACTTTAT.

A note on this clone: Because the CDR3's place on the DNA is in doubt, the DNA is left out and the CDR3 is given as listed by TCRdb. All gene names here are mouse names. The J gene is TRBJ1-2, the V gene TRBV23; the table's D call of TRBD1 was not tested on the DNA. The CDR3 length is 15 residues, termini included. Germline CDR1 is KGHTA and CDR2 is FQNQQP. CDR3 region: CAPAVNLDKPPDYTF.

Regarding this clone: Mouse gene names and germline throughout. The read finishes 4 residues shy of the CDR3 end, and the germline J gene is used to complete it. This CDR3 is also generated by other DNA sequences in the sample. This chain links TRBV19 with TRBJ2-7, with 10 bases lining up with TRBD2. Germline CDR1 is FNHDT and CDR2 is SITEND (reference sequence). The CDR3 runs 14 residues. Partial CDR3 DNA: TGTGCCAGCAGTATCCCGACTGGGGGGTAT. Translating gives CASSIPTGGY. The full CDR3 is CASSIPTGGYEQYF.

Of note for this clone: Mouse gene names apply. The read ends 4 residues before the CDR3 terminus; that terminus is restored from the germline J gene. The J gene is TRBJ2-7, the V gene TRBV13-1, with D possibly being TRBD1 (6 bases). CDR3 size: 13 residues. Trimming shortened V by 5 bases and J by 0 bases, and 9 bases separated the two germline ends. The germline V gene has CDR1 NSHNY and CDR2 SYGAGN. CDR3 DNA, as far as it was read: TGTGCCAGCAGGGACAGTTTCTCCTAT. Translated: CASRDSFSY. The complete CDR3 sequence is CASRDSFSYEQYF.